The present T cell receptor beta chain was sequenced within a study of CD8+ T cells in alopecia areata. Across the whole study: Disease severity was quantified as SALT score of affected scalp area. Findings and limits, study-wide: Administration of tofacitinib significantly diminished scalp clonality and expanded CD8+ clones within the top 100.

Noted treatment: oral pan-JAK inhibitor, 5-10 mg twice daily. CDR1 and CDR2 (germline): SQVTM, ANQGSEA. V lost 7 bases and J lost 0, with 16 bases in between. This CDR3 is 14 amino acids long. Reverse transcribed after extraction, RNA yielded cDNA as the sequencing template. Here immunoSEQ multiplex PCR was the method, and the copy in TCRdb shows in-frame clones only, minus some. The repertoire holds roughly 76,000 clones, with around 30% as singletons. Comment on this clone: As yet, its antigen is unknown.

The V and J genes are TRBV29-1 and TRBJ2-7; either TRBD1 or TRBD2 may supply D (6 bases each). The TCR sequence derives from a human donor with alopecia areata. Sequenced material: CD8+ T cells sorted from blood, taken at week 4, from a patient treated with tofacitinib. The CDR3 loop is CSATGRGSSYEQYF. The CDR3 bases are TGCAGCGCCACAGGGCGGGGAAGCTCCTACGAGCAGTACTTC.